One and the same sample provided the 9 T cell receptor beta chains below, sequenced in a study of cytomegalovirus exposure and HLA in healthy donors. Researchers ran the PCR with 60 Vbeta and 13 Jbeta primers. Repertoires were generated with immunoSEQ multiplex PCR, while TCRdb's copy carries only in-frame clones and drops some. The sample consists of roughly 170,000 clones, 77% of them appearing once. The sequencing input was PBMCs. These TCRs come from a woman aged 25 to 39 in good health and CMV-seropositive.

This clone was picked up a small number of times. Other DNA sequences in the same sample also yield this CDR3. The rearrangement joins TRBV5-8 to TRBJ1-1, with TRBD1 identical over 8 bases. The length of the CDR3 is 16 residues. Germline V gene data show CDR1 as SGHTS and CDR2 as YDEGEE. The V and J ends lost 0 bases and 0 bases, in that order; junction bases with no gene match: 4. The CDR3 sequence: CASSLARQGMNTEAFF. The DNA for the CDR3 is TGTGCCAGCAGCTTGGCCAGACAGGGGATGAACACTGAAGCTTTCTTT.

The chain couples TRBV18 to TRBJ2-7, with unresolved D. The CDR3 loop spans 13 amino acids. Germline lookup yields CDR1 KGHSH and CDR2 LQKENI. The V end was cut by 2 bases, the J end by 7 bases, with 12 bases between. CDR3 bases: TGTGCCAGCTCACCAAGCCGCTCGCGTGAGCAGTACTTC. Encoded protein: CASSPSRSREQYF.

The table lists this clone with a few counts. CDR3 residues: CAWNRENTGELFF. The CDR3 coding sequence is TGTGCCTGGAACAGGGAGAACACCGGGGAGCTGTTTTTT. The V call is TRBV30, the J call TRBJ2-2; a possible D gene is TRBD1 (6 bases). CDR1 is GTSNPN, CDR2 SVGIG, per germline (reference sequence). The CDR3 covers 13 residues. V gave up 4 bases and J gave up 1 base, with 7 bases separating them.

A remark on this clone: The junction departs from the called germline gene at one end, perhaps through a read error. This chain connects TRBV30 to TRBJ2-5, with 8 bases identical to TRBD1. Germline V lookup: CDR1 GTSNPN, CDR2 SVGIG (reference sequence). This CDR3 contains 10 residues. The CDR3 DNA sequence: TGTGCCTGGGGACAGGGATGGGTGCACTTC. This codes for CAWGQGWVHF.

In its sample, this clone was seen a few times. The V gene is TRBV25-1, the J gene TRBJ1-2; 9 bases fit TRBD1. V was pared by 1 base and J by 8 bases, with 8 bases of the junction left unmatched. This CDR3 spans 15 amino acids. In germline, CDR1 is MGHDK, CDR2 SYGVNS. The CDR3 reads CASSELGDREDGYTF. The CDR3 DNA follows: TGTGCCAGCAGTGAATTGGGGGACAGGGAGGACGGCTACACCTTC.

The chain has TRBV27 and TRBJ2-1, with 7 bases fitting TRBD2. V dropped 4 bases and J dropped 8; count of bases not matched to a gene: 14. This CDR3 region has 16 residues. CDR1 is MNHEY and CDR2 is SMNVEV in the germline V gene (reference sequence). The CDR3 region has the DNA TGTGCCAGCAGTTCCCTAGCGGCTACTAGGGGAGATGAGCAGTTCTTC. It specifies CASSSLAATRGDEQFF.

This clone appeared once. The rearrangement links TRBV9 to TRBJ1-1, with TRBD1 as a possible D gene (6 bases). The germline V gene has CDR1 SGDLS and CDR2 YYNGEE. Trimming took off 4 bases at V and 6 bases at J, with 16 bases between the two ends. The CDR3 has 14 residues. CDR3 DNA sequence: TGTGCCAGCAGCCACCGGGGGGGGCGCGCTGAAGCTTTCTTT. Amino acid sequence: CASSHRGGRAEAFF.

Only a few counts were recorded for this clone. The chain joins TRBV12-5 to TRBJ2-5; weak D call: TRBD2 (5 bases). The germline gives CDR1 LGHNT, CDR2 FRNRAP. V gave up 5 bases and J gave up 4 bases, with 8 bases separating them. The CDR3 runs 12 residues. The CDR3 bases are TGTGCTAGTGGTCCGAGGGTAGAGACCCAGTACTTC. Amino acid sequence: CASGPRVETQYF.

Comment on this clone: Other nucleotide sequences in the sample specify the same CDR3. V gene TRBV13 combines with J gene TRBJ1-2; 7 bases are shared with TRBD1. Per germline, CDR1 PRHDT and CDR2 FYEKMQ (reference sequence). The junction had 2 bases not matched to a gene; V was cut back by 5 bases and J by 2 bases. The CDR3 extends over 13 amino acids. The CDR3, as DNA: TGTGCCAGCAGCCTGACAGGGAACTATGGCTACACCTTC. Protein: CASSLTGNYGYTF.